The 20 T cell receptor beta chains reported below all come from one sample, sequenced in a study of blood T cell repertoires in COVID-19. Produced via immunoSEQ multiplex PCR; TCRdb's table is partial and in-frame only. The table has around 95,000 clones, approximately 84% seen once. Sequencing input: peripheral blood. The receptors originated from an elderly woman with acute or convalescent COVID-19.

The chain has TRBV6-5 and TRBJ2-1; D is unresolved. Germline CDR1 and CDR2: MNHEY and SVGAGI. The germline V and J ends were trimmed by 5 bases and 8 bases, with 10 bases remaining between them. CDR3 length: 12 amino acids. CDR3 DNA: TGTGCCAGCAGTCCCCAGGTATATGAGCAGTTCTTC. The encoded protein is CASSPQVYEQFF.

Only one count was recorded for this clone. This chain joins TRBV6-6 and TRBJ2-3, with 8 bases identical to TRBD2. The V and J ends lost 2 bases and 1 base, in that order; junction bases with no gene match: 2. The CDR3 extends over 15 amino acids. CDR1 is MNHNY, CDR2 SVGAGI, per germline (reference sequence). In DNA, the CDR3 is TGTGCCAGCAGTTACGCGACTAGCGGCACAGATACGCAGTATTTT. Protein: CASSYATSGTDTQYF.

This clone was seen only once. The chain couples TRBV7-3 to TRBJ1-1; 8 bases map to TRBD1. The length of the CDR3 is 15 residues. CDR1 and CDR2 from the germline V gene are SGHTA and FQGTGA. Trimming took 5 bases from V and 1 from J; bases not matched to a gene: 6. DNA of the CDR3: TGTGCCAGCAGCCCTCAGGGGGCGACGAACACTGAAGCTTTCTTT. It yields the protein CASSPQGATNTEAFF.

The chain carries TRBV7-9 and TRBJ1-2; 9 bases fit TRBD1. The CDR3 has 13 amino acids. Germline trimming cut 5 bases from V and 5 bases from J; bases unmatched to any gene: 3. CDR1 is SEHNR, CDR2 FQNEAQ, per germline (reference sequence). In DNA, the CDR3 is TGTGCCAGCAGCATGGACAGGGGTTATGGCTACACCTTC. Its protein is CASSMDRGYGYTF. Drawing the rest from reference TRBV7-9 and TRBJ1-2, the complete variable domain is DTGVSQNPRHKITKRGQNVTFRCDPISEHNRLYWYRQTLGQGPEFLTYFQNEAQLEKSRLLSDRFSAERPKGSFSTLEIQRTEQGDSAMYLCASSMDRGYGYTFGSGTRLTVV.

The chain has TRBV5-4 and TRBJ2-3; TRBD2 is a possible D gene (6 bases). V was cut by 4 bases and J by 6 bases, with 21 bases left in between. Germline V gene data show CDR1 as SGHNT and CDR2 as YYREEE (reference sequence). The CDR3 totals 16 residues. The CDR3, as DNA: TGTGCCAGCAGCGGGACCGGGACTTGGGACCGGGATACGCAGTATTTT. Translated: CASSGTGTWDRDTQYF. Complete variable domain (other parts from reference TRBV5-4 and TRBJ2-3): ETGVTQSPTHLIKTRGQQVTLRCSSQSGHNTVSWYQQALGQGPQFIFQYYREEENGRGNFPPRFSGLQFPNYSSELNVNALELDDSALYLCASSGTGTWDRDTQYFGPGTRLTVL.

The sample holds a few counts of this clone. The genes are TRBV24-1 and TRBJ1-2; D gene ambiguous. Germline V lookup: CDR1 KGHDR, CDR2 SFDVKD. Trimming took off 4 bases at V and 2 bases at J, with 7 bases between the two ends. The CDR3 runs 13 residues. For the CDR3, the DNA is TGTGCCACCAGTGACAGATTGAACTATGGCTACACCTTC. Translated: CATSDRLNYGYTF.

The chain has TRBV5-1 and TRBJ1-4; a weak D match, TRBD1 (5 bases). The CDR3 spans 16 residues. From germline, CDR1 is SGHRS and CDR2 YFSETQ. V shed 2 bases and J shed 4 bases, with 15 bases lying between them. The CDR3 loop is CASSFNGGGVNEKLFF. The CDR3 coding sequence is TGCGCCAGCAGCTTCAACGGTGGGGGGGTTAATGAAAAACTGTTTTTT.

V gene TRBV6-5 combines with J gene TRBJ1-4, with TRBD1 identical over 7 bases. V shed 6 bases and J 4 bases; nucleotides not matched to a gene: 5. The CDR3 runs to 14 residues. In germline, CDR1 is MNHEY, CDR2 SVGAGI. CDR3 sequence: CASRAGGGNEKLFF. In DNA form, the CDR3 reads TGTGCCAGCAGAGCAGGGGGTGGTAATGAAAAACTGTTTTTT.

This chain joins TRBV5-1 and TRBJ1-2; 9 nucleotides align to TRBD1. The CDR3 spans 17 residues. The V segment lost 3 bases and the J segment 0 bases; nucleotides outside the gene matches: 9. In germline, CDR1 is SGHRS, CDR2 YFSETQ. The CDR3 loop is CASSSADRGRANYGYTF. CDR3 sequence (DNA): TGCGCCAGCAGCTCCGCGGACAGGGGTCGAGCTAACTATGGCTACACCTTC.

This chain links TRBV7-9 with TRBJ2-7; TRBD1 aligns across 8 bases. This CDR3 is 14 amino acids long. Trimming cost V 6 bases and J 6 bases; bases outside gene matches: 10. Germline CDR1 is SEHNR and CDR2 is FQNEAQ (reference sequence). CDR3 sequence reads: CASSSTGRGREQYF. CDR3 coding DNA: TGTGCCAGCAGTTCAACAGGCAGGGGGCGCGAGCAGTACTTC.

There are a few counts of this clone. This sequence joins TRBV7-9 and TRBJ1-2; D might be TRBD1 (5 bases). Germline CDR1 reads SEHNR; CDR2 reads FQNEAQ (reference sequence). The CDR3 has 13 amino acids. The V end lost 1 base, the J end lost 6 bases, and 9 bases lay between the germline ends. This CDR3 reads CASSLGAGNGYTF. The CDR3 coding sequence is TGTGCCAGCAGCTTAGGGGCAGGGAATGGCTACACCTTC.

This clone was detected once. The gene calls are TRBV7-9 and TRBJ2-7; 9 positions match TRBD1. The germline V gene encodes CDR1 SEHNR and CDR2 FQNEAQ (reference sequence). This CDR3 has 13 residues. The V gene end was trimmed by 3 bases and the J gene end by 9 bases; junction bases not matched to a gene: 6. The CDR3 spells CASSFGQGSWQYF. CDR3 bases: TGTGCCAGCAGCTTCGGACAGGGGTCGTGGCAGTACTTC.

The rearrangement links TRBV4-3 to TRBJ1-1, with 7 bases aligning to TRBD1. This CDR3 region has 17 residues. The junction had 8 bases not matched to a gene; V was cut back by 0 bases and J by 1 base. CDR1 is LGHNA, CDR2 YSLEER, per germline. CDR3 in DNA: TGCGCCAGCAGCCAAGATCATCCCCGACAGGGGAACACTGAAGCTTTCTTT. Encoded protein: CASSQDHPRQGNTEAFF.

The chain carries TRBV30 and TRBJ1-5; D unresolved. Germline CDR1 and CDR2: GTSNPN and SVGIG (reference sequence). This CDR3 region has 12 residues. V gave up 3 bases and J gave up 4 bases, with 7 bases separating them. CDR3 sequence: CAWRAGNQPQHF. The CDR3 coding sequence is TGTGCCTGGAGGGCGGGGAATCAGCCCCAGCATTTT.

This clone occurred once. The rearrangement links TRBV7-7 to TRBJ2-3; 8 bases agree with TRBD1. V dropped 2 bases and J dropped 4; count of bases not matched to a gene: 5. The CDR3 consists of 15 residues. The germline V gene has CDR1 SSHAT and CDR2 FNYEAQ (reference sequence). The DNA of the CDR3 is TGTGCCAGCAGCTTATTCCAGGGGGCTGCAGATACGCAGTATTTT. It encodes CASSLFQGAADTQYF.

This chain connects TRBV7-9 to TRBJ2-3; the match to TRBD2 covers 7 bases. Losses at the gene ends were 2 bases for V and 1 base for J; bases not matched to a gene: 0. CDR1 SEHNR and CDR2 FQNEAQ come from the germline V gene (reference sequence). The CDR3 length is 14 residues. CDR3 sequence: CASSLRGGTDTQYF. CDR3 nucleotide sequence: TGTGCCAGCAGCTTACGGGGGGGCACAGATACGCAGTATTTT.

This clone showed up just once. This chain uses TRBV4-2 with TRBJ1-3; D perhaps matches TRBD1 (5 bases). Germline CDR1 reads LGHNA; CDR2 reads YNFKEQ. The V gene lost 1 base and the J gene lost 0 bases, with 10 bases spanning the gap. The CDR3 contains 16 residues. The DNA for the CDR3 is TGTGCCAGCAGCCAAGCGGCAGGGCACTCTGGAAACACCATATATTTT. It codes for CASSQAAGHSGNTIYF.

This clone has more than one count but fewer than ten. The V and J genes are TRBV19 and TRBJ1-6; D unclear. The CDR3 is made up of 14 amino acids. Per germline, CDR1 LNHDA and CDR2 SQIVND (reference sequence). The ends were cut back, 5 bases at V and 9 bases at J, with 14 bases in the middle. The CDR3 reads CASSLRDYGSPLHF. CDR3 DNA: TGTGCCAGTAGTCTCCGGGATTACGGTTCACCCCTCCACTTT.

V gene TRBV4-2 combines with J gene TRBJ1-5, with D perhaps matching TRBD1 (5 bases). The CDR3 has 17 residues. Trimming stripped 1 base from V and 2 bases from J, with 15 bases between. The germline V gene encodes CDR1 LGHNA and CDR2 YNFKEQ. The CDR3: CASSQAPGLWGNQPQHF. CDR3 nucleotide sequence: TGTGCCAGCAGCCAAGCACCAGGGTTATGGGGCAATCAGCCCCAGCATTTT.

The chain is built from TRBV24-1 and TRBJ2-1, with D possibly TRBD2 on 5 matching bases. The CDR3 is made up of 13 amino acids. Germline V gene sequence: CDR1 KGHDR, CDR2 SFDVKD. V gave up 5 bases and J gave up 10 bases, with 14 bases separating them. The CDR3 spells CATSGRGTEEQFF. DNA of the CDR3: TGTGCCACCAGTGGACGGGGAACGGAGGAGCAGTTCTTC.